These T cell receptor beta chains were read from a single sample in a study of blood T cells in healthy people across ages. In TCRdb, the 5' RACE reads were re-called with MiXCR into one record per CDR3 protein. The table shows 650,000 to 1,000,000 distinct CDR3 sequences, with under 40% occurring only once. Sample: blood. The receptors here all came from a man aged 18 to 30 in good health. The CDR3 runs from the conserved cysteine through the conserved F or W. The D gene is left open where the match is weak. Clone size is stated in some rows and not others, as once, few, many or a class when expanded.

D	J	V	size	DNA	CDR3
-	TRBJ2-3	TRBV5-1	-	TGCGCCAGTGGAATCCCGAGCACAGATACGCAGTATTTT	CASGIPSTDTQYF
-	TRBJ1-2	TRBV14	-	TGTGCCAGCAGCCAAGAAGGGTACTATGGCTACACCTTC	CASSQEGYYGYTF
-	TRBJ2-2	TRBV6-2/TRBV6-3	-	TGTGCCAGCAGCACCGGGACACTGAACACCGGGGAGCTGTTTTTT	CASSTGTLNTGELFF
TRBD1	TRBJ2-3	TRBV12-3/TRBV12-4	many	TGTGCCAGCAGTTTCCGACCGGGACAGGGCACAGATACGCAGTATTTT	CASSFRPGQGTDTQYF
-	TRBJ2-1	TRBV5-1	few	TGCGCCAGCAGTACCGGGTGGAATGAGCAGTTCTTC	CASSTGWNEQFF
TRBD2	TRBJ2-7	TRBV6-2/TRBV6-3	few	TGTGCCAGCAGCCGGCGGGGGAAGTACGAGCAGTACTTC	CASSRRGKYEQYF
TRBD2	TRBJ2-3	TRBV4-2	once	TGTGCCAGCAGCCAAGACCCTAGCGGCCCCACAGATACGCAGTATTTT	CASSQDPSGPTDTQYF
-	TRBJ2-1	TRBV7-2	-	TGTGCCAGCAGACGGAATGGGGACAAACAAGAGACCCAGTTCTTC	CASRRNGDKQETQFF
TRBD2	TRBJ2-3	TRBV27	few	TGTGCCAGCAGTTCATCCCCGGGACTACTTTATTTAGTTACGCAGTATTTT	CASSSSPGLLYLVTQYF
-	TRBJ2-7	TRBV6-5	few	TGTGCCAGCAGTCTGACGGGGGGCTCGAGGGAGCAGTACTTC	CASSLTGGSREQYF
TRBD1	TRBJ1-2	TRBV12-3/TRBV12-4	-	TGTACCAGCAGTTTTTCGGACAGGGACGATGGCTACACCTTC	CTSSFSDRDDGYTF
-	TRBJ2-2	TRBV5-5	-	TGTGCCAGCAGCTTTCGGGCCGATGCGAACACCGGGGAGCTGTTTTTT	CASSFRADANTGELFF
-	TRBJ2-7	TRBV20-1	-	TGCAGTGCCGATGGCAGGGACTCCTACAATGAGCAGTACTTC	CSADGRDSYNEQYF
-	TRBJ2-7	TRBV10-3	-	TGTGCCACGGACATAGGGCCCTACAATGAGCAGTACTTC	CATDIGPYNEQYF
TRBD2	TRBJ2-7	TRBV7-6	-	TGTGCCAGCAGCGCTAGCGGGGGGTCCGAGCAGTACTTC	CASSASGGSEQYF
-	TRBJ2-3	TRBV12-3/TRBV12-4	-	TGTGCCAGCAGTTTTCTTCCAGTTAGCACAGATACGCAGTATTTT	CASSFLPVSTDTQYF
TRBD2	TRBJ2-3	TRBV6-5	once	TGTGCCAGCAGTTTCCATAGCGGGAGGGGGACAGATACGCAGTATTTT	CASSFHSGRGTDTQYF
-	TRBJ1-1	TRBV6-5	-	TGTGCCAGCAGCCCCGTCCACGCTCCAGGGTACACTGAAGCTTTCTTT	CASSPVHAPGYTEAFF
-	TRBJ2-7	TRBV18	many	TGTGCCAGCTCACCTTCCGAAGGTTTCTACGAGCAGTACTTC	CASSPSEGFYEQYF
TRBD2	TRBJ2-1	TRBV29-1	few	TGCAGCGTTGCCACGACTAGCGGGGGGCTAAGCTCCTACAATGAGCAGTTCTTC	CSVATTSGGLSSYNEQFF
-	TRBJ2-3	TRBV6-9	-	TGTGCCCTATACGGCACAGATACGCAGTATTTT	CALYGTDTQYF
TRBD2	TRBJ2-4	TRBV12-3/TRBV12-4	-	TGTGCCAGCAGTTTGGGGGAGGGGCTAGCCAAAAACATTCAGTACTTC	CASSLGEGLAKNIQYF
-	TRBJ1-2	TRBV10-3	few	TGTGCCATCAGTGAGAGGGGGGACGGCTACACCTTC	CAISERGDGYTF
-	TRBJ2-5	TRBV6-2/TRBV6-3	few	TGTGCCAGCAGTTACGAGGTTAAAGAGACCCAGTACTTC	CASSYEVKETQYF
-	TRBJ1-6	TRBV6-6	-	TGTGCCAGCAGTTTCCCCAGACTGGGAGATAATTCACCCCTCCACTTT	CASSFPRLGDNSPLHF
-	TRBJ2-3	TRBV12-3/TRBV12-4	-	TGTGCCGGCAGTCCCCGAGATGCCACGTGGGATACGCAGTATTTT	CAGSPRDATWDTQYF
-	TRBJ1-6	TRBV9	-	TGTGCCAGCAGCGTGTACAGGAATAATTCACCCCTCCACTTT	CASSVYRNNSPLHF
-	TRBJ1-2	TRBV4-3	few	TGCGCCAGCAGCCAAGAACCGGGACTGAACTATGGCTACACCTTC	CASSQEPGLNYGYTF
-	TRBJ2-1	TRBV6-4	-	TGTGCCAGCAGCGAAAAGGGGGGCGGGGAGACCTACAATGAGCAGTTCTTC	CASSEKGGGETYNEQFF
-	TRBJ2-5	TRBV6-6	-	TGTGCCAGCAGTTACCCCGCAGGACATGCAAACCAAGAGACCCAGTACTTC	CASSYPAGHANQETQYF
-	TRBJ2-1	TRBV11-1	-	TGTGCCAGCAGATACGGGGGACAAGGATCCTACGAGCAGTTCTTC	CASRYGGQGSYEQFF
-	TRBJ1-2	TRBV5-1	-	TGCGCCAGCAGCCCGACGGCAGACGACCTATACTATGGCTACACCTTC	CASSPTADDLYYGYTF
-	TRBJ1-4	TRBV7-9	many	TGTGCCACTGGGGCTTCTGCAACTAATGAAAAACTGTTTTTT	CATGASATNEKLFF
-	TRBJ2-7	TRBV20-1	many	TGCAGTGCTAGAGATCCTCCCTACGAGCAGTACTTC	CSARDPPYEQYF
TRBD1	TRBJ1-1	TRBV5-1	-	TGCGCCAGCATGTGGGTGGGACAGGGGATGAACACTGAAGCTTTCTTT	CASMWVGQGMNTEAFF
TRBD2	TRBJ2-3	TRBV12-3/TRBV12-4	many	TGTGCCAGCAGTTTAGGGTTAGCGGGGGGGCTCACAGATACGCAGTATTTT	CASSLGLAGGLTDTQYF
TRBD2	TRBJ2-1	TRBV20-1	many	TGCAAGACTAGCGGGGGAAATAGGAGCTCCTACAATGAGCAGTTCTTC	CKTSGGNRSSYNEQFF
-	TRBJ2-6	TRBV20-1	many	TGCAGTGCCCTAGGCCCCGCCTCTGGGGCCAACGTCCTGACTTTC	CSALGPASGANVLTF
-	TRBJ2-5	TRBV29-1	few	TGCAGCGTCGTCGCGGGTCAGGAGACCCAGTACTTC	CSVVAGQETQYF
TRBD1	TRBJ2-3	TRBV20-1	few	TGCAGTGCTAGGGCTACCGGGACAGGGGACAAAGATACGCAGTATTTT	CSARATGTGDKDTQYF
TRBD1	TRBJ1-2	TRBV4-1	-	TGCGCCAGCAGCCAGCCCTCCTCGGGACAGGGGAACTATGGCTACACCTTC	CASSQPSSGQGNYGYTF
-	TRBJ1-2	TRBV9	once	TGTGCCAGCAGTCGGGACATGAACCTTATTGGCTACACCTTC	CASSRDMNLIGYTF
-	TRBJ2-3	TRBV6-1	-	TGTGCCAGCAGTGCGGGGTCATATACGCAGTATTTT	CASSAGSYTQYF
-	TRBJ2-4	TRBV7-2	few	TGTGCCAGCAGCACGACTAGGTTCGGCAAAAACATTCAGTACTTC	CASSTTRFGKNIQYF
-	TRBJ1-2	TRBV4-1	-	TGCGCCAGCAACCCTTCCTGGACAGAAACTGACTACACCTTC	CASNPSWTETDYTF
TRBD1	TRBJ1-1	TRBV4-2	-	TGTGCCAGCAGCCAGGGACAGGGCGCTGAAGCTTTCTTT	CASSQGQGAEAFF
-	TRBJ1-1	TRBV15	few	TGTGCCACCAGCAGAGAGCGGGGCCGCGGGACTGAAGCTTTCTTT	CATSRERGRGTEAFF
-	TRBJ2-7	TRBV6-5	many	TGTGCCAGCAGAAGGGTTTCCTACGAGCAGTACTTC	CASRRVSYEQYF
TRBD1	TRBJ1-6	TRBV3-1	few	TGTGCCAGCAGCCAAGCCCAGGGGGCGAATTCACCCCTCCACTTT	CASSQAQGANSPLHF